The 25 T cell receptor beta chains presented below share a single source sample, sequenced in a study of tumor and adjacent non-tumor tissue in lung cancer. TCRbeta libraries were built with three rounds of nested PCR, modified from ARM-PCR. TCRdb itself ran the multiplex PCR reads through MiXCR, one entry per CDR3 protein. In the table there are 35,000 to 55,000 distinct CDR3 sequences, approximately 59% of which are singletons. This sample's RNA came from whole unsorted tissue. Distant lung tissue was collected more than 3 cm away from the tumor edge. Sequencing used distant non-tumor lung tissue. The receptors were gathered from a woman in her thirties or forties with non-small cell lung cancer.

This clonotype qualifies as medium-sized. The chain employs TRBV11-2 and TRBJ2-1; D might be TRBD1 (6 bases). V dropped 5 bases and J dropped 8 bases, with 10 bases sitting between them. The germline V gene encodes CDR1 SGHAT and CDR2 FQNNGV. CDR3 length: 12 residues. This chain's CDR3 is CASSDQGYEQFF. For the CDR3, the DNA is TGTGCCAGCAGCGACCAGGGGTATGAGCAGTTCTTC.

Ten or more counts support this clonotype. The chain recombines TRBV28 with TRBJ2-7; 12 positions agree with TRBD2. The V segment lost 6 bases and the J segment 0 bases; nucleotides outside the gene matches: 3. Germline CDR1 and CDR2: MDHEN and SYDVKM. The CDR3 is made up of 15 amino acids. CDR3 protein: CASREGLAGSYEQYF. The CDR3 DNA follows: TGTGCCAGCAGAGAGGGACTAGCGGGCTCCTACGAGCAGTACTTC. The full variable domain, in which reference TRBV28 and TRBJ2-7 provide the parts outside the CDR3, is DVKVTQSSRYLVKRTGEKVFLECVQDMDHENMFWYRQDPGLGLRLIYFSYDVKMKEKGDIPEGYSVSREKKERFSLILESASTNQTSMYLCASREGLAGSYEQYFGPGTRLTVT.

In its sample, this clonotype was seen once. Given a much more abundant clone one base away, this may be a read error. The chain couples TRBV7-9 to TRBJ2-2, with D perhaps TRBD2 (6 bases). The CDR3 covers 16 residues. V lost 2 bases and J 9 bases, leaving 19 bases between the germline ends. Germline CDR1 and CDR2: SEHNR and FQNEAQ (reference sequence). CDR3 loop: CASSLFVGGYPRELFF. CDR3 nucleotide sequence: TGTGCCAGCAGCTTATTTGTGGGAGGATATCCCCGGGAGCTGTTTTTT. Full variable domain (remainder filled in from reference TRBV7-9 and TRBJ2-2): DTGVSQNPRHKITKRGQNVTFRCDPISEHNRLYWYRQTLGQGPEFLTYFQNEAQLEKSRLLSDRFSAERPKGSFSTLEIQRTEQGDSAMYLCASSLFVGGYPRELFFGEGSRLTVL.

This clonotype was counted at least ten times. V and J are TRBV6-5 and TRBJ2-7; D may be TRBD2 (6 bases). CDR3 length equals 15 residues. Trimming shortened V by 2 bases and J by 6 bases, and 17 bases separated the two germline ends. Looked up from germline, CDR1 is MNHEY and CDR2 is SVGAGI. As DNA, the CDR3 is TGTGCCAGCAGTTACGCGAGGGACTCCTCGGGCGAGCAGTACTTC. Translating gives CASSYARDSSGEQYF.

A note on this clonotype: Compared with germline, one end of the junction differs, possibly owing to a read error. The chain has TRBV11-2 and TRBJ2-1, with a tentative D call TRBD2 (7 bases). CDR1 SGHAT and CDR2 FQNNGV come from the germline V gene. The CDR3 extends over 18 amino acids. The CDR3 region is CPSNLALCLGGGLNEQFF. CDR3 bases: TGTCCCAGCAACTTAGCCCTCTGTTTGGGGGGGGGCCTGAATGAGCAGTTCTTC.

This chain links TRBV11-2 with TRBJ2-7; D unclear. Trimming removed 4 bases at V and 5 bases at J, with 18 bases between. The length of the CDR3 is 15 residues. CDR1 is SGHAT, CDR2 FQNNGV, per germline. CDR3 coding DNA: TGTGCCAGCAGCTGGCCCACCCGAGGTGCTGACGAGCAGTACTTC. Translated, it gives CASSWPTRGADEQYF.

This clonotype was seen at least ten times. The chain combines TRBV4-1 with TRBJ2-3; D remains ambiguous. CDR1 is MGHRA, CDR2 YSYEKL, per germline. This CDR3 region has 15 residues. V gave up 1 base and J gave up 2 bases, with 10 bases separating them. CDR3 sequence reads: CASSQGPTNTDTQYF. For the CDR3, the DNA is TGCGCCAGCAGCCAAGGACCTACCAACACAGATACGCAGTATTTT.

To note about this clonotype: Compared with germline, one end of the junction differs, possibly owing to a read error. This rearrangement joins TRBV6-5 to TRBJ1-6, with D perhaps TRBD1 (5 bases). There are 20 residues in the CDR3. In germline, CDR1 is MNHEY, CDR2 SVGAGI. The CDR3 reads CASSYKAGVSTDSYNSPLHF. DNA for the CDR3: TGCGCCAGCAGTTACAAGGCGGGGGTTTCTACTGACTCCTATAATTCACCCCTCCACTTT.

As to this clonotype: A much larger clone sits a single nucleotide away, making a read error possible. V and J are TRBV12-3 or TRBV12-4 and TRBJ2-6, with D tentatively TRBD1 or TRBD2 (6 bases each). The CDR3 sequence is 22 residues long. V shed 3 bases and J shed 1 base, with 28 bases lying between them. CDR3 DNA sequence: TGTGCCAGCAGTTTCCTCTTGGGGGGCCGAGAAAAGAATCCTTCTGGGGCCAACGTCCTGACTTTC. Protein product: CASSFLLGGREKNPSGANVLTF.

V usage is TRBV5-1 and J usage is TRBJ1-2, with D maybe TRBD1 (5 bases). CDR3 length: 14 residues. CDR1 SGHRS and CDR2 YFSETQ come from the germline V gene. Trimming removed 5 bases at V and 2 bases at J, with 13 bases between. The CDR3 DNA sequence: TGCGCCAGCAGTCTGGGGACGACGAACTATGGCTACACCTTC. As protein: CASSLGTTNYGYTF.

In DNA, the CDR3 is TGTGCCAGCAGCTTAGAATGGAGCGAGCAGTTCTTC. Its translation is CASSLEWSEQFF. The chain links TRBV11-3 to TRBJ2-7; no clear D. The J call is in doubt because the DNA end fits TRBJ2-1 better. Per the germline V gene, CDR1 is SGHNT and CDR2 is YENEEA. CDR3 length: 12 amino acids.

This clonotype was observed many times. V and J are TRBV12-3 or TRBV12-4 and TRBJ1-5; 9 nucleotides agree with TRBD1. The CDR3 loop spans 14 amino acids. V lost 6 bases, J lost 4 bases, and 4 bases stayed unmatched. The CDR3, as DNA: TGTGCCAGCAGGGACAGGGGAGAGAATCAGCCCCAGCATTTT. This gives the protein CASRDRGENQPQHF.

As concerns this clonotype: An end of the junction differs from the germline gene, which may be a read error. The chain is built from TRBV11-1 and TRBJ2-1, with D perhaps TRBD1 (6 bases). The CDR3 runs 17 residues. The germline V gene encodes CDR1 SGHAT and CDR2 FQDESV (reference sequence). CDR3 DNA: TGTGCCAGTAGCTTAAGAGTCACGCCGACAGGAGACAATGAACAGTTCTTC. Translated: CASSLRVTPTGDNEQFF.

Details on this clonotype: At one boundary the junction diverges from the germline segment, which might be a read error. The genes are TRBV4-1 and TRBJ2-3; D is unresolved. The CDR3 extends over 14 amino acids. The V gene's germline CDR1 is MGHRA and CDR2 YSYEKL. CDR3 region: CTSSPKDATDTQYF. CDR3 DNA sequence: TGCACCAGCAGCCCCAAGGATGCCACAGATACTCAGTATTTT.

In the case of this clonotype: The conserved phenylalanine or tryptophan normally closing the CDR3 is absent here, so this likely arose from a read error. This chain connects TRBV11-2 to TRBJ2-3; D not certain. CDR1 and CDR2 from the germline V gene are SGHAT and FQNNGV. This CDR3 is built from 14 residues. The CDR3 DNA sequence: TGTACCAGCAGCCCTCTAAGCGCGGCAGATACACAGTATCTT. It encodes CTSSPLSAADTQYL.

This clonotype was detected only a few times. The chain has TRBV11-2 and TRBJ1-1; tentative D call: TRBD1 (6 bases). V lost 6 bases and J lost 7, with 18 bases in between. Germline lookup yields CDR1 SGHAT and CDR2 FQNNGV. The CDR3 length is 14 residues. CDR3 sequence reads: CASRTLGQSGEAFF. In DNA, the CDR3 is TGTGCCAGCAGGACCCTAGGACAGAGCGGTGAAGCTTTCTTT.

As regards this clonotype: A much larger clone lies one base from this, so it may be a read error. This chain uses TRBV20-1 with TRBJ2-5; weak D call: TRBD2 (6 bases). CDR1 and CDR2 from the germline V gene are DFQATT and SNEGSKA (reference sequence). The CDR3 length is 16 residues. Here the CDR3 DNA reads TGCAATGCTAGAGATCAAGCGGGTCCGAAGTTGGAGACCCAGTACTTC. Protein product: CNARDQAGPKLETQYF.

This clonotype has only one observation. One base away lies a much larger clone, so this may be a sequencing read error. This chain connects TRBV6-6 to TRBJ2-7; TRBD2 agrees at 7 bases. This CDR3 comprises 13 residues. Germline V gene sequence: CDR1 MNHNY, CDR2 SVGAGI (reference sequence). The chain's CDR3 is CTLGRGDEYEQYF. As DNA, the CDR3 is TGTACCCTAGGCCGGGGGGATGAGTACGAGCAGTACTTC.

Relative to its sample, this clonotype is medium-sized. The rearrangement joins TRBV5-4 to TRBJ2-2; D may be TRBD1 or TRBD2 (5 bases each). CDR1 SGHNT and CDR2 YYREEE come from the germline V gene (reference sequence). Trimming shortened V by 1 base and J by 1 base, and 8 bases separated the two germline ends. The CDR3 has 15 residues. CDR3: CASSLSGGNTGELFF. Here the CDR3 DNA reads TGTGCCAGCAGCTTGAGTGGGGGGAACACCGGGGAGCTGTTTTTT.

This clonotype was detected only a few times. The CDR3 region has the DNA TGTGCCAGCAGTTCCGGGACTAGCGGGTCTCGGGTCGGTGGGTATTTT. Protein sequence: CASSSGTSGSRVGGYF. This rearrangement joins TRBV28 to TRBJ2-3, with 12 bases fitting TRBD2. This CDR3 has 16 residues. Germline lookup yields CDR1 MDHEN and CDR2 SYDVKM. The V and J ends lost 4 bases and 14 bases, in that order; junction bases with no gene match: 16.

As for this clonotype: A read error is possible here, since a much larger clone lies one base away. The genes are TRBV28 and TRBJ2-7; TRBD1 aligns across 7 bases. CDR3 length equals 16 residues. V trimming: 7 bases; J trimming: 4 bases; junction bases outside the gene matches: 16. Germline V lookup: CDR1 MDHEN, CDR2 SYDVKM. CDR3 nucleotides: TGTGCCAGCAACTGGGACCCCGGGACAGTCGATTACGAGCAGTACTTC. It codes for CASNWDPGTVDYEQYF. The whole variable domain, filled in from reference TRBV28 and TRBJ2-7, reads DVKVTQSSRYLVKRTGEKVFLECVQDMDHENMFWYRQDPGLGLRLIYFSYDVKMKEKGDIPEGYSVSREKKERFSLILESASTNQTSMYLCASNWDPGTVDYEQYFGPGTRLTVT.

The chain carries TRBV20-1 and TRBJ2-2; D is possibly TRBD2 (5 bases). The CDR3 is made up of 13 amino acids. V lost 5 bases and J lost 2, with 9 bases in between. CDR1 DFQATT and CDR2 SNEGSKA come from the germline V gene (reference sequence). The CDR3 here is CSAEGTNTGELFF. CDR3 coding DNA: TGCAGTGCTGAGGGCACCAACACCGGGGAGCTGTTTTTT.

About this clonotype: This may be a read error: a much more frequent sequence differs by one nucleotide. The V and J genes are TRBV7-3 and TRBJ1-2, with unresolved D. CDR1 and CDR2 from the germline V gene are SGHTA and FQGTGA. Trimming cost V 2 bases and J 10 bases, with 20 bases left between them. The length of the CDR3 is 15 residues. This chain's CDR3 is CASSLGPRIVDDYTF. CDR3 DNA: TGTGCCAGCAGCTTAGGGCCTAGGATTGTGGATGACTACACCTTC. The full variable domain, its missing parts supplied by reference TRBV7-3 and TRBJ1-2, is GAGVSQTPSNKVTEKGKYVELRCDPISGHTALYWYRQSLGQGPEFLIYFQGTGAADDSGLPNDRFFAVRPEGSVSTLKIQRTERGDSAVYLCASSLGPRIVDDYTFGSGTRLTVV.

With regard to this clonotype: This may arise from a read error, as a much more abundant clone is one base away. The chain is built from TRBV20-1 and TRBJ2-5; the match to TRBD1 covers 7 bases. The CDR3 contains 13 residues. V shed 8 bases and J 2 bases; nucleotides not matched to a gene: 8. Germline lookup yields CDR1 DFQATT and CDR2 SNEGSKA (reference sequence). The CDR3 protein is CSSGGQLQETQYF. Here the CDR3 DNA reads TGCAGTTCTGGGGGACAGCTACAAGAGACCCAGTACTTC.

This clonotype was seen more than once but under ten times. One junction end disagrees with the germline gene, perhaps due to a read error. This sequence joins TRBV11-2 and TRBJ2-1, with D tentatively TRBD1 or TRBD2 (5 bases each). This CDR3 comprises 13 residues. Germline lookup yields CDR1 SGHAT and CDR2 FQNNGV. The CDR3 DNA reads TGTGCCAGCAGCCCGGGACCTTACAATGAGCAGTTATTC. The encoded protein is CASSPGPYNEQLF.